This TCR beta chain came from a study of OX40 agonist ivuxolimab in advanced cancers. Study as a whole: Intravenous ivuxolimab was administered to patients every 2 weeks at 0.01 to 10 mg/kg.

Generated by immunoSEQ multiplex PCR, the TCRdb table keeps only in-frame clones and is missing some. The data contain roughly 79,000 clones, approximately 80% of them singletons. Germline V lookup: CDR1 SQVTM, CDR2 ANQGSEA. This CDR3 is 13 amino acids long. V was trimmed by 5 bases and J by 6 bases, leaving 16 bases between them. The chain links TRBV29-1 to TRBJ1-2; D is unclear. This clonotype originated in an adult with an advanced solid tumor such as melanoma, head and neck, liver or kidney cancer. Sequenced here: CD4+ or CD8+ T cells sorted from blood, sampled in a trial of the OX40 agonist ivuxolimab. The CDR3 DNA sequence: TGCAGCGTTCTACCGATGACTAATGATGGCTACACCTTC. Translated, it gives CSVLPMTNDGYTF.